A selection of T cell receptor beta chains follows, all from one sample in a study of shared clonotypes between healthy human individuals. Method: immunoSEQ multiplex PCR; TCRdb's copy keeps in-frame clones and lacks some. The sample consists of around 340,000 clones, about 73% of them appearing once. The sample consisted of memory CD4+ T cells sorted from blood. Receptors originate from a man aged 25-45 years in good health. The CDR3 runs from the conserved cysteine through the conserved F or W. A D gene is named only where the DNA matches it firmly. Where a row states a size, it is once, few, many or the class of an expanded clone; other rows omit it.

clone_size: once; d_call: TRBD1; j_call: TRBJ2-1; v_call: TRBV28; cdr3_aa: CASIHTGQGEDEQFF; cdr3_nt: TGTGCCAGCATCCATACGGGACAGGGGGAGGATGAGCAGTTCTTC
clone_size: -; d_call: -; j_call: TRBJ1-1; v_call: TRBV6-5; cdr3_aa: CASSYLMNTEAFF; cdr3_nt: TGTGCCAGCAGTTACTTGATGAACACTGAAGCTTTCTTT
clone_size: -; d_call: TRBD1; j_call: TRBJ1-4; v_call: TRBV30; cdr3_aa: CAWTSGTGSEKLFF; cdr3_nt: TGTGCCTGGACCTCCGGGACAGGGAGTGAAAAACTGTTTTTT
clone_size: -; d_call: TRBD1; j_call: TRBJ2-2; v_call: TRBV5-1; cdr3_aa: CASKDRVANTGELFF; cdr3_nt: TGCGCCAGCAAGGACAGGGTCGCGAACACCGGGGAGCTGTTTTTT
clone_size: -; d_call: TRBD1; j_call: TRBJ2-1; v_call: TRBV7-9; cdr3_aa: CASSLARGQGPDEQFF; cdr3_nt: TGTGCCAGCAGCTTAGCGCGGGGACAGGGGCCCGATGAGCAGTTCTTC
clone_size: -; d_call: TRBD2; j_call: TRBJ2-5; v_call: TRBV9; cdr3_aa: CASSVAGLAGQETQYF; cdr3_nt: TGTGCCAGCAGCGTAGCCGGACTAGCGGGACAAGAGACCCAGTACTTC
clone_size: -; d_call: -; j_call: TRBJ2-7; v_call: TRBV9; cdr3_aa: CASSPQGGGVDEQYF; cdr3_nt: TGTGCCAGCAGCCCCCAGGGAGGGGGTGTAGACGAGCAGTACTTC
clone_size: few; d_call: -; j_call: TRBJ2-5; v_call: TRBV7-9; cdr3_aa: CASSLAASEETQYF; cdr3_nt: TGTGCCAGCAGCTTAGCTGCTAGCGAAGAGACCCAGTACTTC
clone_size: once; d_call: -; j_call: TRBJ1-1; v_call: TRBV11-3; cdr3_aa: CASSLAAQGTEAFF; cdr3_nt: TGTGCCAGCAGCTTAGCAGCGCAGGGAACTGAAGCTTTCTTT
clone_size: -; d_call: TRBD1; j_call: TRBJ1-2; v_call: TRBV27; cdr3_aa: CASSFSVGTGAPSYGYTF; cdr3_nt: TGTGCCAGCAGTTTTAGTGTGGGGACAGGGGCCCCATCCTATGGCTACACCTTC
clone_size: -; d_call: -; j_call: TRBJ2-7; v_call: TRBV9; cdr3_aa: CASSGGTAYYEQYF; cdr3_nt: TGTGCCAGCAGCGGCGGGACAGCCTACTACGAGCAGTACTTC
clone_size: once; d_call: -; j_call: TRBJ2-1; v_call: TRBV11-2; cdr3_aa: CASSQQPTYEQFF; cdr3_nt: TGTGCCAGCAGCCAGCAGCCTACATATGAGCAGTTCTTC
clone_size: -; d_call: -; j_call: TRBJ2-7; v_call: TRBV28; cdr3_aa: CASIGLDEQYF; cdr3_nt: TGTGCCAGCATAGGGCTGGACGAGCAGTACTTC
clone_size: -; d_call: TRBD2; j_call: TRBJ2-1; v_call: TRBV7-8; cdr3_aa: CASSLGGVAGVNEQFF; cdr3_nt: TGTGCCAGCAGCTTAGGCGGAGTAGCGGGAGTCAATGAGCAGTTCTTC
clone_size: few; d_call: TRBD2; j_call: TRBJ2-1; v_call: TRBV5-4; cdr3_aa: CASSITGTSGRVPFF; cdr3_nt: TGTGCCAGCAGCATAACCGGGACTAGCGGGAGGGTGCCGTTCTTC
clone_size: -; d_call: -; j_call: TRBJ2-7; v_call: TRBV7-9; cdr3_aa: CASSRQVNPFSSYEQYF; cdr3_nt: TGTGCCAGCAGCCGACAGGTGAACCCTTTCAGCTCCTACGAGCAGTACTTC
clone_size: -; d_call: TRBD1; j_call: TRBJ1-2; v_call: TRBV11-2; cdr3_aa: CASSGGQGGYGYTF; cdr3_nt: TGTGCCAGCAGCGGAGGACAGGGGGGCTATGGCTACACCTTC
clone_size: -; d_call: TRBD1; j_call: TRBJ2-7; v_call: TRBV6-1; cdr3_aa: CASSEAGGWGQGPHEQYF; cdr3_nt: TGTGCCAGCAGTGAAGCGGGGGGTTGGGGACAGGGACCCCACGAGCAGTACTTC
clone_size: -; d_call: TRBD2; j_call: TRBJ2-7; v_call: TRBV28; cdr3_aa: CASSLGSSGSPYEQYF; cdr3_nt: TGTGCCAGCAGTTTAGGTTCTAGCGGGAGTCCCTACGAGCAGTACTTC
clone_size: once; d_call: -; j_call: TRBJ1-5; v_call: TRBV9; cdr3_aa: CASSGTLANQPQHF; cdr3_nt: TGTGCCAGCAGCGGGACTTTAGCCAATCAGCCCCAGCATTTT
clone_size: -; d_call: -; j_call: TRBJ1-1; v_call: TRBV27; cdr3_aa: CASSGRHLAGEAFF; cdr3_nt: TGTGCCAGCAGTGGCAGGCACCTCGCGGGTGAAGCTTTCTTT
clone_size: -; d_call: -; j_call: TRBJ2-2; v_call: TRBV5-1; cdr3_aa: CASSLSAGELFF; cdr3_nt: TGCGCCAGCAGCTTGTCCGCCGGGGAGCTGTTTTTT
clone_size: few; d_call: TRBD1; j_call: TRBJ1-2; v_call: TRBV19; cdr3_aa: CASSNRGSRGYTF; cdr3_nt: TGTGCCAGTAGTAACAGGGGATCAAGGGGCTACACCTTC
clone_size: -; d_call: TRBD1; j_call: TRBJ2-7; v_call: TRBV18; cdr3_aa: CASSPGQGSRYEQYF; cdr3_nt: TGTGCCAGCTCACCAGGACAGGGGTCCCGCTACGAGCAGTACTTC
clone_size: -; d_call: -; j_call: TRBJ1-2; v_call: TRBV6-6; cdr3_aa: CASSPTGGLGGYTF; cdr3_nt: TGTGCCAGCAGCCCGACGGGTGGGTTGGGTGGCTACACCTTC
clone_size: -; d_call: TRBD1; j_call: TRBJ1-5; v_call: TRBV19; cdr3_aa: CASRWDRAKNQPQHF; cdr3_nt: TGTGCCAGTAGATGGGACAGGGCAAAGAATCAGCCCCAGCATTTT
clone_size: few; d_call: -; j_call: TRBJ1-3; v_call: TRBV5-1; cdr3_aa: CASSLDSQLSGNTIYF; cdr3_nt: TGCGCCAGCAGCTTGGACAGTCAACTCTCTGGAAACACCATATATTTT
clone_size: once; d_call: TRBD2; j_call: TRBJ2-5; v_call: TRBV28; cdr3_aa: CASSSKLAGEPQETQYF; cdr3_nt: TGTGCCAGCAGTTCAAAACTAGCGGGAGAACCCCAAGAGACCCAGTACTTC
clone_size: -; d_call: -; j_call: TRBJ2-5; v_call: TRBV29-1; cdr3_aa: CSVENPAGRETQYF; cdr3_nt: TGCAGCGTTGAAAATCCCGCAGGGAGAGAGACCCAGTACTTC
clone_size: -; d_call: -; j_call: TRBJ2-7; v_call: TRBV7-3; cdr3_aa: CASSAVMGEQYF; cdr3_nt: TGTGCCAGCAGCGCCGTAATGGGCGAGCAGTACTTC
clone_size: -; d_call: -; j_call: TRBJ2-2; v_call: TRBV27; cdr3_aa: CASSFRRNTGELFF; cdr3_nt: TGTGCCAGCAGTTTTAGGCGAAACACCGGGGAGCTGTTTTTT
clone_size: -; d_call: -; j_call: TRBJ1-1; v_call: TRBV5-6; cdr3_aa: CASSFGPTDYTEAFF; cdr3_nt: TGTGCCAGCAGCTTCGGACCCACGGACTACACTGAAGCTTTCTTT
clone_size: -; d_call: -; j_call: TRBJ2-7; v_call: TRBV11-2; cdr3_aa: CASSLDGPGGYEQYF; cdr3_nt: TGTGCCAGCAGCTTAGACGGTCCCGGGGGCTACGAGCAGTACTTC
clone_size: many; d_call: TRBD1; j_call: TRBJ1-5; v_call: TRBV28; cdr3_aa: CASSKDRGGGQPQHF; cdr3_nt: TGTGCCAGCAGCAAAGACAGGGGAGGAGGTCAGCCCCAGCATTTT
clone_size: -; d_call: -; j_call: TRBJ2-3; v_call: TRBV27; cdr3_aa: CASSSPLRSPDTQYF; cdr3_nt: TGTGCCAGCAGTTCCCCGCTCCGGAGCCCAGATACGCAGTATTTT
clone_size: -; d_call: -; j_call: TRBJ1-5; v_call: TRBV10-3; cdr3_aa: CAISDSTNSNQPQHF; cdr3_nt: TGTGCCATCAGTGATAGCACCAACAGCAATCAGCCCCAGCATTTT
clone_size: -; d_call: -; j_call: TRBJ2-1; v_call: TRBV25-1; cdr3_aa: CASSESTGSTTYNEQFF; cdr3_nt: TGTGCCAGCAGTGAATCGACTGGGAGTACTACCTACAATGAGCAGTTCTTC
clone_size: -; d_call: TRBD2; j_call: TRBJ2-7; v_call: TRBV5-4; cdr3_aa: CASSLAGGGGYEQYF; cdr3_nt: TGTGCCAGCAGCTTGGCCGGGGGGGGAGGCTACGAGCAGTACTTC
clone_size: -; d_call: TRBD2; j_call: TRBJ2-1; v_call: TRBV11-2; cdr3_aa: CASTSRASGTTAHEQFF; cdr3_nt: TGTGCCAGCACCTCCCGGGCTAGCGGAACAACTGCGCATGAGCAGTTCTTC
clone_size: -; d_call: -; j_call: TRBJ1-3; v_call: TRBV5-1; cdr3_aa: CASSSGPNSGNTIYF; cdr3_nt: TGCGCCAGCAGCTCGGGACCGAACTCTGGAAACACCATATATTTT
clone_size: -; d_call: TRBD2; j_call: TRBJ2-1; v_call: TRBV4-1; cdr3_aa: CASSPFSGSSYNEQFF; cdr3_nt: TGCGCCAGCAGCCCTTTTAGCGGGAGCTCCTACAATGAGCAGTTCTTC
clone_size: once; d_call: -; j_call: TRBJ2-2; v_call: TRBV5-1; cdr3_aa: CASSVRGAGELFF; cdr3_nt: TGCGCCAGCAGCGTGAGGGGGGCCGGGGAGCTGTTTTTT
clone_size: -; d_call: -; j_call: TRBJ2-1; v_call: TRBV5-4; cdr3_aa: CASPLGGAVFPSSYNEQFF; cdr3_nt: TGTGCCAGCCCGTTGGGGGGAGCGGTTTTCCCCAGCTCCTACAATGAGCAGTTCTTC